The 17 T cell receptor beta chains presented below share a single source sample, sequenced in a study of shared clonotypes between healthy human individuals. Clones were sequenced by immunoSEQ multiplex PCR, and TCRdb holds only the in-frame ones, with some missing. Here the sample spans 1.4 million to 1.5 million clones, roughly 96% being singletons. The sample consisted of naive CD4+ T cells sorted from blood. Subset given: CD45RA+ positively selected. These receptors were taken from a young man in good health.

As for this clone: This sample includes further DNA sequences coding for the same CDR3. The gene calls are TRBV9 and TRBJ2-1; 13 bases match TRBD2. Germline loops: CDR1 SGDLS, CDR2 YYNGEE. The CDR3 has 14 residues. V dropped 4 bases and J dropped 8; count of bases not matched to a gene: 3. CDR3 nucleotide sequence: TGTGCCAGCAGCCGGACTAGCGGGAGCGATGAGCAGTTCTTC. Encoded protein: CASSRTSGSDEQFF.

The chain has TRBV2 and TRBJ2-2; weak D call: TRBD2 (5 bases). The CDR3 runs to 16 residues. Germline V gene data show CDR1 as SNHLY and CDR2 as FYNNEI. V was shortened by 5 bases and J by 1 base, with 14 bases between the two germline ends. CDR3 sequence reads: CASSLDSVRNTGELFF. The CDR3 nucleotides are TGTGCCAGCAGTTTGGATAGCGTGAGGAACACCGGGGAGCTGTTTTTT. Supplemented by reference TRBV2 and TRBJ2-2, the full variable domain reads EPEVTQTPSHQVTQMGQEVILRCVPISNHLYFYWYRQILGQKVEFLVSFYNNEISEKSEIFDDQFSVERPDGSNFTLKIRSTKLEDSAMYFCASSLDSVRNTGELFFGEGSRLTVL.

The V gene is TRBV7-8, the J gene TRBJ2-2; 7 bases match TRBD1. After removal of 6 bases from V and 3 bases from J, the junction contained 13 bases not matched to a gene. The CDR3 sequence is 17 residues long. The germline V gene has CDR1 SGHVS and CDR2 FQNEAQ. CDR3 amino acids: CASSFAYRGLDTGELFF. CDR3 coding DNA: TGTGCCAGCAGTTTTGCCTACAGGGGATTGGACACCGGGGAGCTGTTTTTT.

This rearrangement joins TRBV9 to TRBJ2-5; unclear D gene. The CDR3 runs 14 residues. The germline V and J ends were trimmed by 5 bases and 1 base, with 12 bases remaining between them. Germline assignment: CDR1 SGDLS and CDR2 YYNGEE. The CDR3 DNA sequence: TGTGCCAGCAGGGATAGGCCTTGCCAAGAGACCCAGTACTTC. Translation: CASRDRPCQETQYF.

The rearrangement joins TRBV7-9 to TRBJ2-1; 10 positions agree with TRBD1. Germline trimming cut 1 base from V and 6 bases from J; bases unmatched to any gene: 0. The CDR3 is made up of 14 amino acids. In germline, CDR1 is SEHNR, CDR2 FQNEAQ (reference sequence). The CDR3 region is CASSLGQGANEQFF. DNA for the CDR3: TGTGCCAGCAGCTTAGGACAGGGGGCCAATGAGCAGTTCTTC.

This rearrangement joins TRBV9 to TRBJ2-1, with D perhaps matching TRBD2 (5 bases). Germline-derived CDR1 and CDR2 are SGDLS and YYNGEE. The CDR3 contains 14 residues. V lost 3 bases, J lost 7 bases, and 14 bases lay in between. The CDR3 region is CASSAMSGMNEQFF. As DNA, the CDR3 is TGTGCCAGCAGCGCAATGTCGGGGATGAATGAGCAGTTCTTC.

This chain joins TRBV7-9 and TRBJ1-1; no reliable D call. V lost 5 bases and J lost 1, with 11 bases in between. Germline V gives CDR1 SEHNR, CDR2 FQNEAQ (reference sequence). The CDR3 has 14 amino acids. CDR3 DNA sequence: TGTGCCAGCAGCAGCCATGGACGGAACACTGAAGCTTTCTTT. It is translated as CASSSHGRNTEAFF.

This clone appeared once. The chain has TRBV6-1 and TRBJ2-2; 8 bases match TRBD1. The CDR3 length is 15 residues. Germline V gene data show CDR1 as MNHNS and CDR2 as SASEGT. Trimming removed 8 bases from V and 5 bases from J; junction bases left unmatched: 10. The CDR3 loop is CASGSQGAQTGELFF. CDR3 bases: TGTGCCAGCGGGTCCCAGGGGGCGCAAACCGGGGAGCTGTTTTTT.

The rearrangement uses TRBV28 and TRBJ2-7, with TRBD2 matching over 8 bases. The V gene end was trimmed by 2 bases and the J gene end by 0 bases; junction bases not matched to a gene: 6. The CDR3 contains 16 residues. CDR1 MDHEN and CDR2 SYDVKM come from the germline V gene. CDR3 nucleotide sequence: TGTGCCAGCAGTTTACTGGGACTAGGATCCTCCTACGAGCAGTACTTC. Protein product: CASSLLGLGSSYEQYF.

The chain joins TRBV7-9 to TRBJ2-2; a weak D match, TRBD1 (5 bases). The V and J ends lost 1 base and 3 bases respectively, with 9 bases between them. Germline lookup yields CDR1 SEHNR and CDR2 FQNEAQ (reference sequence). There are 15 residues in the CDR3. CDR3 sequence reads: CASSLVQGYTGELFF. The CDR3 DNA follows: TGTGCCAGCAGCTTAGTGCAGGGATACACCGGGGAGCTGTTTTTT. Filled out from reference TRBV7-9 and TRBJ2-2, the complete variable domain reads DTGVSQNPRHKITKRGQNVTFRCDPISEHNRLYWYRQTLGQGPEFLTYFQNEAQLEKSRLLSDRFSAERPKGSFSTLEIQRTEQGDSAMYLCASSLVQGYTGELFFGEGSRLTVL.

This CDR3 reads CASSLERGGNQPQHF. The CDR3 nucleotides are TGTGCCAGCAGTTTAGAGAGGGGTGGCAATCAGCCCCAGCATTTT. The V and J genes are TRBV27 and TRBJ1-5; D might be TRBD1 (5 bases). V was cut by 2 bases and J by 2 bases, with 10 bases left in between. The CDR3 consists of 15 residues. Germline CDR1 reads MNHEY; CDR2 reads SMNVEV (reference sequence).

This chain links TRBV10-3 with TRBJ2-2; D might be TRBD1 (6 bases). The germline CDR1 and CDR2 sequences are ENHRY and SYGVKD. There are 17 residues in the CDR3. The V end was cut by 5 bases, the J end by 4 bases, with 20 bases between. CDR3 protein: CAISNSRDTGITGELFF. The CDR3 nucleotides read TGTGCCATCAGTAATAGCCGGGACACGGGTATCACCGGGGAGCTGTTTTTT.

This chain connects TRBV5-6 to TRBJ2-3, with D uncertain. This CDR3 region has 16 residues. The V and J ends lost 0 bases and 5 bases respectively, with 16 bases between them. The germline V gene has CDR1 SGHDT and CDR2 YYEEEE. CDR3 DNA: TGTGCCAGCAGCTTGGGGGCCGGCAGGTTAGGAGATACGCAGTATTTT. This codes for CASSLGAGRLGDTQYF.

Remarks on this clone: Relative to the germline gene, one junction end is altered; a read error may explain this. The chain has TRBV6-5 and TRBJ1-1, with TRBD1 matching over 10 bases. The CDR3 runs to 12 residues. The V gene's germline CDR1 is MNHEY and CDR2 SVGAGI. The CDR3 DNA reads as TGTGCCAGCAGTTACTCCGGGACAGGGGCCTCCTTT. Amino acid sequence: CASSYSGTGASF.

This clone was observed a few times. The CDR3 DNA reads as TGTGCCAGCAGGCGACCGGGACAGCCCTACGAGCAGTACTTC. As protein: CASRRPGQPYEQYF. The gene calls are TRBV27 and TRBJ2-7; 7 bases agree with TRBD1. The CDR3 runs 14 residues. The V and J ends lost 6 bases and 2 bases, in that order; junction bases with no gene match: 7. Looked up from germline, CDR1 is MNHEY and CDR2 is SMNVEV (reference sequence).

The rearrangement links TRBV28 to TRBJ2-1; D is uncertain. The CDR3 has 13 residues. The germline V gene has CDR1 MDHEN and CDR2 SYDVKM. Trimming removed 7 bases from V and 5 bases from J, with 12 bases in between. The CDR3 loop reads CASTPPLDNEQFF. As DNA, the CDR3 is TGTGCCAGCACCCCCCCCCTAGACAATGAGCAGTTCTTC.

The chain has TRBV9 and TRBJ2-1; 9 positions agree with TRBD2. The CDR3 is 15 residues long. CDR1 SGDLS and CDR2 YYNGEE come from the germline V gene. V was clipped by 1 base and J by 3 bases; unmatched bases: 2. CDR3 in DNA: TGTGCCAGCAGCGTAAATAGCGGGGGCTACAATGAGCAGTTCTTC. This codes for CASSVNSGGYNEQFF.